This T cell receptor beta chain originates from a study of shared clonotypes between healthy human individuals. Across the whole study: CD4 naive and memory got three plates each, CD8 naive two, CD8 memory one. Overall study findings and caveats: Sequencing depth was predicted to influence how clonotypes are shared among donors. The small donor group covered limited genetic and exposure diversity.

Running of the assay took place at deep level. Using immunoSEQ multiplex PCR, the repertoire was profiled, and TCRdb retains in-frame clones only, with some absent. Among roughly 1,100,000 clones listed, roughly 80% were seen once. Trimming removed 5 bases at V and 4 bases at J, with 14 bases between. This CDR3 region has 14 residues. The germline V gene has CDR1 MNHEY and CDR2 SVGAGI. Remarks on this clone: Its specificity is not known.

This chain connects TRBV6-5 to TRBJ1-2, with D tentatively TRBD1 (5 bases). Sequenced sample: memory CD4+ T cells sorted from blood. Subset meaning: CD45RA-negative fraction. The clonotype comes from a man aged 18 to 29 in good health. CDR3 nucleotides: TGTGCCAGCAGTAAAACAGGTGGCAGCTATGGCTACACCTTC. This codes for CASSKTGGSYGYTF.